The 20 T cell receptor beta chains below were found in one sample sequenced in a study of cytomegalovirus exposure and HLA in healthy donors. Vbeta (60) and Jbeta (13) primers were used in the PCR. Clones were sequenced by immunoSEQ multiplex PCR, and TCRdb holds only the in-frame ones, with some missing. The sample lists about 120,000 clones, around four fifths seen once, with about 1.8% in the top ten. Sequenced material: PBMCs. These receptors all come from a man between 40 and 49 years old in good health and CMV-seronegative.

V usage is TRBV5-1 and J usage is TRBJ2-7; 7 bases are shared with TRBD1. The CDR3 extends over 14 amino acids. Trimming at V came to 4 bases and at J to 1 base, leaving 5 bases not matched to a gene. Germline lookup yields CDR1 SGHRS and CDR2 YFSETQ. The CDR3 DNA is TGCGCCAGCAGCCCGGGACAGACGTCCTACGAGCAGTACTTC. This encodes CASSPGQTSYEQYF.

This clone has more than one count but fewer than ten. The chain's CDR3 is CASSPSATSENEQFF. DNA for the CDR3: TGTGCCAGCAGTCCCAGTGCCACTAGCGAGAATGAGCAGTTCTTC. The chain links TRBV27 to TRBJ2-1, with 7 nucleotides matching TRBD2. Germline V gene lookup returns CDR1 MNHEY and CDR2 SMNVEV (reference sequence). With V trimmed by 5 bases and J by 7 bases, 11 bases remained unmatched. The CDR3 runs to 15 residues.

This clone was recorded once. The chain combines TRBV23-1 with TRBJ1-1; TRBD1 agrees at 7 bases. TRBV23-1 is an open reading frame, and its role is uncertain. This CDR3 region has 14 residues. J lost 4 bases, V lost 2 bases, and 4 bases had no gene match. CDR3 nucleotides: TGCGCCAGCAGTCAAGCGCAGGGGGGCACTGAAGCTTTCTTT. This sequence encodes CASSQAQGGTEAFF.

The chain combines TRBV6-5 with TRBJ1-6, with 10 bases identical to TRBD1. Germline loops: CDR1 MNHEY, CDR2 SVGAGI. V trimming: 6 bases; J trimming: 10 bases; junction bases outside the gene matches: 9. The CDR3 is 15 residues long. This CDR3 is CASSPTGTGESPLHF. The CDR3 region has the DNA TGTGCCAGCAGCCCTACCGGGACAGGGGAATCACCCCTCCACTTT.

The chain couples TRBV4-1 to TRBJ2-7; 7 bases agree with TRBD2. This CDR3 comprises 15 residues. Looked up from germline, CDR1 is MGHRA and CDR2 is YSYEKL. V shed 1 base, J shed 4 bases, and the junction held 7 bases outside the gene matches. CDR3 in amino acids: CASSQGSGGLYEQYF. In DNA form, the CDR3 reads TGCGCCAGCAGCCAAGGTTCGGGAGGATTATACGAGCAGTACTTC.

This chain links TRBV6-6 with TRBJ1-1; D gene uncertain. CDR1 and CDR2 (germline): MNHNY, SVGAGI (reference sequence). V was clipped by 8 bases and J by 0 bases, with 16 bases between them. The CDR3 loop spans 15 amino acids. The CDR3 loop is CASLGSLRMNTEAFF. The CDR3 coding sequence is TGTGCCAGCCTGGGCAGTTTACGCATGAACACTGAAGCTTTCTTT.

V and J are TRBV19 and TRBJ2-2, with D tentatively TRBD1 (6 bases). The germline gives CDR1 LNHDA, CDR2 SQIVND (reference sequence). V shed 5 bases and J shed 6 bases, with 13 bases lying between them. The CDR3 has 14 residues. The CDR3 loop reads CASSVSQGSGELFF. The CDR3 DNA reads as TGTGCCAGTAGTGTCTCGCAGGGGTCCGGGGAGCTGTTTTTT.

The rearrangement uses TRBV30 and TRBJ2-7, with 7 nucleotides matching TRBD1. CDR3 length: 14 amino acids. Trimming took 4 bases from V and 1 from J; bases not matched to a gene: 7. The germline V gene encodes CDR1 GTSNPN and CDR2 SVGIG (reference sequence). The CDR3 here is CAWTMTGSSYEQYF. The CDR3 DNA is TGTGCCTGGACAATGACAGGGTCATCCTACGAGCAGTACTTC.

The sample holds a few counts of this clone. The CDR3 nucleotides are TGTGCCAGCAGCTTAGTCTCCGGGAAAGAGACCCAGTACTTC. Translated, it gives CASSLVSGKETQYF. The J gene is TRBJ2-5, the V gene TRBV7-2; D perhaps matches TRBD2 (5 bases). The ends were cut back, 1 base at V and 3 bases at J, with 9 bases in the middle. Germline V gene sequence: CDR1 SGHTA, CDR2 FQGNSA. The CDR3 is 14 residues long. The complete variable domain, with remaining parts taken from reference TRBV7-2 and TRBJ2-5, reads GAGVSQSPSNKVTEKGKDVELRCDPISGHTALYWYRQSLGQGLEFLIYFQGNSAPDKSGLPSDRFSAERTGGSVSTLTIQRTQQEDSAVYLCASSLVSGKETQYFGPGTRLLVL.

V gene TRBV18 combines with J gene TRBJ1-1; no clear D. Trimming removed 0 bases from V and 4 bases from J, with 18 bases in between. The CDR3 extends over 17 amino acids. CDR1 KGHSH and CDR2 LQKENI come from the germline V gene. CDR3 DNA sequence: TGTGCCAGCTCACCACCGAACCGGGGAGGAAAGGGCACTGAAGCTTTCTTT. This translates into CASSPPNRGGKGTEAFF.

The gene calls are TRBV7-6 and TRBJ2-1, with 11 bases matching TRBD1. The CDR3 length is 15 residues. V shed 4 bases, J shed 6 bases, and the junction held 5 bases outside the gene matches. The germline gives CDR1 SGHVS, CDR2 FNYEAQ. CDR3 nucleotides: TGTGCCAGCAGCTATGGACAGGGGGCGCCCAATGAGCAGTTCTTC. As protein: CASSYGQGAPNEQFF.

The CDR3 nucleotides read TGTGCCAGCAGTTGGGAGGGATCGTCCTATGGCTACACCTTC. As protein: CASSWEGSSYGYTF. The J gene is TRBJ1-2, the V gene TRBV6-5; D gene ambiguous. The V end was cut by 4 bases, the J end by 4 bases, with 13 bases between. The CDR3 extends over 14 amino acids. The germline V gene has CDR1 MNHEY and CDR2 SVGAGI.

This chain uses TRBV4-1 with TRBJ2-1, with D possibly TRBD2 on 6 matching bases. Trimming stripped 1 base from V and 6 bases from J, with 16 bases between. Germline V gene lookup returns CDR1 MGHRA and CDR2 YSYEKL. The CDR3 spans 16 residues. Here the CDR3 reads CASSQVSTRNGNEQFF. CDR3 DNA: TGCGCCAGCAGCCAAGTGTCGACTAGGAACGGCAATGAGCAGTTCTTC.

In the case of this clone: The junction and the germline gene differ at one end; a read error may be behind it. The V call is TRBV7-7, the J call TRBJ2-5; the D gene is possibly TRBD1 (6 bases). CDR3 length equals 14 residues. In germline, CDR1 is SSHAT, CDR2 FNYEAQ (reference sequence). CDR3 bases: TGTGCTAGCAGCCAAAATAGGGGGCAAGAGACCCAGTACTTC. Its protein product is CASSQNRGQETQYF.

The sample holds one count of this clone. The chain uses TRBV5-8 and TRBJ2-7; the D gene is possibly TRBD2 (6 bases). The V gene lost 4 bases and the J gene lost 3 bases, with 17 bases spanning the gap. This CDR3 spans 15 amino acids. The germline CDR1 and CDR2 sequences are SGHTS and YDEGEE. In DNA, the CDR3 is TGTGCCAGCAGCGTCGGCGGGATAGCCCTCTACGAGCAGTACTTC. It specifies CASSVGGIALYEQYF.

The chain joins TRBV2 to TRBJ2-7, with 7 bases lining up with TRBD1. This CDR3 region has 14 residues. The V gene end was trimmed by 6 bases and the J gene end by 2 bases; junction bases not matched to a gene: 7. Germline V gene data show CDR1 as SNHLY and CDR2 as FYNNEI. The CDR3: CASRTGTETYEQYF. The CDR3 region has the DNA TGTGCCAGCAGGACCGGGACAGAGACCTACGAGCAGTACTTC.

Concerning this clone itself: The sample carries other DNA sequences with the same CDR3. The CDR3 DNA reads as TGTGCCAGCAGCCCGGGACAAAACTATGGCTACACCTTC. Translated: CASSPGQNYGYTF. The genes are TRBV28 and TRBJ1-2; the D gene is possibly TRBD1 (6 bases). The CDR3 has 13 amino acids. The germline V gene has CDR1 MDHEN and CDR2 SYDVKM. V lost 6 bases and J 2 bases, leaving 10 bases between the germline ends.

The chain combines TRBV5-4 with TRBJ1-5, with 10 nucleotides matching TRBD1. The CDR3 has 16 amino acids. Per the germline V gene, CDR1 is SGHNT and CDR2 is YYREEE (reference sequence). After removal of 0 bases from V and 6 bases from J, the junction contained 6 bases not matched to a gene. DNA for the CDR3: TGTGCCAGCAGCTTGGGCGGGGACAGGGGCAGTCAGCCCCAGCATTTT. It is translated as CASSLGGDRGSQPQHF. Full variable domain (rest looked up from reference TRBV5-4 and TRBJ1-5): ETGVTQSPTHLIKTRGQQVTLRCSSQSGHNTVSWYQQALGQGPQFIFQYYREEENGRGNFPPRFSGLQFPNYSSELNVNALELDDSALYLCASSLGGDRGSQPQHFGDGTRLSIL.

V and J are TRBV19 and TRBJ1-1; D call uncertain. The CDR3 runs 14 residues. The germline V gene encodes CDR1 LNHDA and CDR2 SQIVND (reference sequence). The V gene lost 7 bases and the J gene lost 0 bases, with 12 bases spanning the gap. CDR3 protein: CASKLRSMNTEAFF. The DNA for the CDR3 is TGTGCCAGTAAACTCCGGAGTATGAACACTGAAGCTTTCTTT.

V and J are TRBV9 and TRBJ1-1, with TRBD1 matching 8 bases. V dropped 4 bases and J dropped 4; count of bases not matched to a gene: 6. This CDR3 comprises 14 residues. Germline V CDR1 and CDR2: SGDLS, YYNGEE. The CDR3 sequence: CASSSETGGTEAFF. DNA for the CDR3: TGTGCCAGCAGCTCAGAAACAGGGGGCACTGAAGCTTTCTTT.